Below, 21 T cell receptor beta chains from the same sample are listed, as sequenced in a study of identical twins. TCRdb re-called the 5' RACE reads through MiXCR, storing one row per CDR3 protein. The table shows some 1,700,000 distinct CDR3 sequences, with around 33% occurring only once. Sequencing was done on a sample of cord blood. The source of these receptors is a newborn girl in good health.

This rearrangement joins TRBV5-1 to TRBJ1-1; tentatively, D is TRBD1 (6 bases). CDR3 length: 14 amino acids. V lost 2 bases, J lost 1 base, and 9 bases lay in between. Germline V gene data show CDR1 as SGHRS and CDR2 as YFSETQ. This chain's CDR3 is CASSFTGKNTEAFF. In DNA, the CDR3 is TGCGCCAGCAGCTTTACAGGGAAGAACACTGAAGCTTTCTTT.

This chain joins TRBV19 and TRBJ1-4; 7 nucleotides line up with TRBD1. Trimming cost V 6 bases and J 6 bases; bases outside gene matches: 10. The CDR3 is 15 residues long. Germline V gene data show CDR1 as LNHDA and CDR2 as SQIVND (reference sequence). The CDR3 DNA reads TGTGCCAGTAGCATTGGGCAGGGGGTCTATGAAAAACTGTTTTTT. Translating gives CASSIGQGVYEKLFF.

The chain carries TRBV9 and TRBJ2-1, with TRBD2 matching 7 bases. This CDR3 comprises 14 residues. After removal of 0 bases from V and 6 bases from J, the junction contained 3 bases not matched to a gene. CDR1 and CDR2 (germline): SGDLS, YYNGEE. Written as DNA, the CDR3 is TGTGCCAGCAGCGTAGTAGTAGCGGGCAATGAGCAGTTCTTC. Protein: CASSVVVAGNEQFF.

This clonotype was counted a single time. The rearrangement uses TRBV20-1 and TRBJ1-5; D not certain. The germline gives CDR1 DFQATT, CDR2 SNEGSKA (reference sequence). The V and J ends lost 0 bases and 0 bases respectively, with 9 bases between them. The length of the CDR3 is 15 residues. CDR3 in amino acids: CSAREPVYSNQPQHF. The CDR3 DNA sequence: TGCAGTGCTAGAGAGCCAGTGTATAGCAATCAGCCCCAGCATTTT.

Comments on this clonotype: At one end, the junction sequence differs from germline, possibly due to a read error. Here the CDR3 DNA reads TGTGTCAGCAGCCGGGTGGGGGGCTCAGCCAAAAACATTCAGTACTTC. It is translated as CVSSRVGGSAKNIQYF. This chain uses TRBV28 with TRBJ2-7; tentatively, D is TRBD1 or TRBD2 (6 bases each). TRBJ2-4 explains the end of the DNA better; the J call may be wrong. Germline V gene lookup returns CDR1 MDHEN and CDR2 SYDVKM. This CDR3 spans 16 amino acids.

The gene calls are TRBV9 and TRBJ2-3, with a weak D call TRBD2 (6 bases). Germline V lookup: CDR1 SGDLS, CDR2 YYNGEE. V lost 0 bases, J lost 4 bases, and 12 bases lay in between. The CDR3 loop spans 15 amino acids. This chain's CDR3 is CASSVDGSRPDTQYF. The CDR3 coding sequence is TGTGCCAGCAGCGTAGACGGGAGTCGGCCAGATACGCAGTATTTT.

V gene TRBV2 combines with J gene TRBJ1-3, with D tentatively TRBD1 (5 bases). V shed 4 bases and J shed 0 bases, with 10 bases lying between them. Germline V gene lookup returns CDR1 SNHLY and CDR2 FYNNEI. There are 15 residues in the CDR3. The CDR3 reads CASSVLGHSGNTIYF. DNA for the CDR3: TGTGCCAGCAGTGTGTTGGGGCACTCTGGAAACACCATATATTTT.

The chain joins TRBV27 to TRBJ2-7; D may be TRBD1 (6 bases). This CDR3 region has 14 residues. Germline V gene lookup returns CDR1 MNHEY and CDR2 SMNVEV (reference sequence). Trimming stripped 5 bases from V and 2 bases from J, with 13 bases between. Written as DNA, the CDR3 is TGTGCCAGCAGTCGCCCAGGACAGCCCTACGAGCAGTACTTC. Amino acids: CASSRPGQPYEQYF.

Only a few counts were recorded for this clonotype. The genes are TRBV12-3 or TRBV12-4 and TRBJ1-2; possible D gene TRBD1, 6 bases. The ends were cut back, 3 bases at V and 10 bases at J, with 9 bases in the middle. CDR3 length: 11 amino acids. CDR3 DNA: TGTGCCAGCAGTTTGGGGGGGCCCTACACCTTC. It yields the protein CASSLGGPYTF.

The V and J genes are TRBV7-9 and TRBJ2-3, with 9 bases matching TRBD1. The CDR3 is 15 residues long. Germline assignment: CDR1 SEHNR and CDR2 FQNEAQ (reference sequence). J gave up 2 bases and V 5 bases, and 5 bases lay outside the gene matches. CDR3 residues: CASSIGTGYTDTQYF. CDR3 sequence (DNA): TGTGCCAGCAGCATCGGGACAGGGTACACAGATACGCAGTATTTT.

Comment on this clonotype: A much larger clone differs by one base, so this may be a read error. This chain joins TRBV24-1 and TRBJ1-2; perhaps TRBD1 as D (6 bases). Germline CDR1 is KGHDR and CDR2 is SFDVKD. V dropped 4 bases and J dropped 4 bases, with 9 bases sitting between them. This CDR3 has 13 residues. The CDR3 protein is CATSEGRGYGYTF. CDR3 nucleotides: TGTGCCACCAGTGAGGGCAGGGGCTATGGCTACACCTTC.

The chain uses TRBV20-1 and TRBJ1-5; 10 bases agree with TRBD1. The CDR3 has 14 amino acids. Germline V gives CDR1 DFQATT, CDR2 SNEGSKA (reference sequence). V was clipped by 3 bases and J by 7 bases; unmatched bases: 6. The CDR3 bases are TGCAGTGCTAGGGCCGGGACAGGGGAGCAGCCCCAGCATTTT. Its translation: CSARAGTGEQPQHF.

V usage is TRBV9 and J usage is TRBJ2-5; 16 nucleotides align to TRBD2. The CDR3 spans 22 residues. J gave up 11 bases and V 0 bases, and 25 bases lay outside the gene matches. Germline CDR1 SGDLS, CDR2 YYNGEE. The CDR3, as DNA: TGTGCCAGCAGCGTAGGAGGAGGGACTAGCGGGGGGGCAGGGGGATCCTACAATGAGCAGTACTTC. This gives the protein CASSVGGGTSGGAGGSYNEQYF.

This clonotype occurred a few times. The chain combines TRBV27 with TRBJ2-3; D gene ambiguous. V lost 1 base and J lost 5, with 13 bases in between. Germline V gene sequence: CDR1 MNHEY, CDR2 SMNVEV (reference sequence). This CDR3 has 15 amino acids. The CDR3 nucleotides read TGTGCCAGCAGTTTATTTGGGGTTGTAGGAGATACGCAGTATTTT. Amino acids: CASSLFGVVGDTQYF.

The J gene is TRBJ1-4, the V gene TRBV2; D uncertain. Germline V gene sequence: CDR1 SNHLY, CDR2 FYNNEI. The CDR3 loop spans 15 amino acids. V shed 0 bases and J shed 8 bases, with 13 bases lying between them. For the CDR3, the DNA is TGTGCCAGCAGTGAAGCGTTGGGAGGCGCGGAAAAACTGTTTTTT. Translating gives CASSEALGGAEKLFF. Complete variable domain (other parts from reference TRBV2 and TRBJ1-4): EPEVTQTPSHQVTQMGQEVILRCVPISNHLYFYWYRQILGQKVEFLVSFYNNEISEKSEIFDDQFSVERPDGSNFTLKIRSTKLEDSAMYFCASSEALGGAEKLFFGSGTQLSVL.

This clonotype was counted at least ten times. This sequence joins TRBV4-2 and TRBJ2-1, with 7 bases matching TRBD2. Trimming cost V 6 bases and J 8 bases; bases outside gene matches: 7. CDR1 and CDR2 (germline): LGHNA, YNFKEQ. The CDR3 runs 13 residues. In DNA form, the CDR3 reads TGTGCCAGCAGTACCTTTGGGGGGGATGAGCAGTTCTTC. It specifies CASSTFGGDEQFF.

The chain joins TRBV27 to TRBJ1-6; D is unclear. The ends were cut back, 5 bases at V and 5 bases at J, with 13 bases in the middle. This CDR3 comprises 15 residues. The germline CDR1 and CDR2 sequences are MNHEY and SMNVEV (reference sequence). The CDR3 DNA reads as TGTGCCAGCAGTCTGGGCACTCTGAATAATTCACCCCTCCACTTT. Protein product: CASSLGTLNNSPLHF.

Note on this clonotype: One base away lies a much larger clone, so this may be a sequencing read error. V gene TRBV5-1 combines with J gene TRBJ2-3, with TRBD2 matching 12 bases. Looked up from germline, CDR1 is SGHRS and CDR2 is YFSETQ. With V trimmed by 4 bases and J by 4 bases, 4 bases remained unmatched. The CDR3 runs to 15 residues. The CDR3 DNA follows: TGCGCCAGCAGCCGACTAGCGGGAGACCCAGATACGCAGTATTTT. It specifies CASSRLAGDPDTQYF.

In this sample, this clonotype turned up many times. CDR3 residues: CSAGHVRGNEAFF. CDR3 in DNA: TGCAGCGCCGGCCACGTGAGGGGTAATGAAGCTTTCTTT. The chain couples TRBV29-1 to TRBJ1-1; D is perhaps TRBD1 (5 bases). Germline CDR1 is SQVTM and CDR2 is ANQGSEA. V was shortened by 7 bases and J by 7 bases, with 19 bases between the two germline ends. The CDR3 sequence is 13 residues long.

As concerns this clonotype: Germline is not matched at one junction end, which may reflect a read error. The genes are TRBV6-5 and TRBJ2-3; D ambiguous. Germline V gene sequence: CDR1 MNHEY, CDR2 SVGAGI. The CDR3 runs to 15 residues. CDR3 sequence: CAGSYGPRATDTQYF. The CDR3 DNA sequence: TGTGCCGGCAGTTACGGGCCGAGAGCCACAGATACGCAGTATTTT.

This chain connects TRBV12-3 or TRBV12-4 to TRBJ2-7; D is possibly TRBD1 or TRBD2 (5 bases each). This CDR3 has 14 amino acids. V was clipped by 6 bases and J by 2 bases, with 14 bases between them. The CDR3 protein is CASSLQVGAYEQYF. CDR3 coding DNA: TGTGCCAGCAGCCTACAGGTGGGGGCCTACGAGCAGTACTTC.